This T cell receptor (beta chain) derives from a study of a mutant IDH1 vaccine in newly diagnosed glioma. Measured with immunoSEQ multiplex PCR; TCRdb has only the in-frame clones, and not every one. The table records over 30,000 clones, around 90% of them present only once. Worth noting for this clone: Its antigen is currently unknown.

The time point denotes: week 47, end of study. The study gave 300 ug of mutant IDH1 20-mer peptide per vaccine dose, with topical imiquimod. The specimen was PBMCs, collected from a glioma patient whose treatment included an IDH1 peptide vaccine. This clonotype originated in a woman in her thirties or forties with glioma.

The CDR3 DNA is TGCGCCAGCAGCCCCTCAAGTACAGACTCCACTGAAGCTTTCTTT. This gives the protein CASSPSSTDSTEAFF. The chain carries TRBV4-1 and TRBJ1-1; the D is unclear. Trimming removed 4 bases from V and 4 bases from J, with 16 bases in between. The germline V gene has CDR1 MGHRA and CDR2 YSYEKL. The CDR3 sequence is 15 residues long.